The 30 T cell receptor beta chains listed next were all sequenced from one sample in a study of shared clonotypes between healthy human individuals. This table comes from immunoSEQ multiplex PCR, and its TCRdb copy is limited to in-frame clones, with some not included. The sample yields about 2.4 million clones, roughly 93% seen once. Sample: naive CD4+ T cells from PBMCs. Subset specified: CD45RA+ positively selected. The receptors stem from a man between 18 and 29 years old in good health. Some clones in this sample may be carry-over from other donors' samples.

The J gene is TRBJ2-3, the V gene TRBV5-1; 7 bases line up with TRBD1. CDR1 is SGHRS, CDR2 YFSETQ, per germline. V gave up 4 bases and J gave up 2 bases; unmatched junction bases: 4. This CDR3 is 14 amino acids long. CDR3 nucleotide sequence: TGCGCCAGCAGCATGGACAGGTCCACAGATACGCAGTATTTT. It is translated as CASSMDRSTDTQYF.

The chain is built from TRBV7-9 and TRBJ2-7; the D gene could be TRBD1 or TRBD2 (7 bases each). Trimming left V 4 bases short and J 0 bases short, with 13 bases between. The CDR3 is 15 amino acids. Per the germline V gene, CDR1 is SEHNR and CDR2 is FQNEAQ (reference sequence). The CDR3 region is CASSWGEGASYEQYF. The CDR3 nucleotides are TGTGCCAGCAGCTGGGGGGAGGGGGCCTCCTACGAGCAGTACTTC.

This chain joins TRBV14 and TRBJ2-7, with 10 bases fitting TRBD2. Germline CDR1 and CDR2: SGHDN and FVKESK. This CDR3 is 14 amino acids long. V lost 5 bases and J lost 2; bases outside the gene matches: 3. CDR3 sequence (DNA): TGTGCCAGCAGCAGGACTAGCGGACCCTACGAGCAGTACTTC. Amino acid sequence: CASSRTSGPYEQYF.

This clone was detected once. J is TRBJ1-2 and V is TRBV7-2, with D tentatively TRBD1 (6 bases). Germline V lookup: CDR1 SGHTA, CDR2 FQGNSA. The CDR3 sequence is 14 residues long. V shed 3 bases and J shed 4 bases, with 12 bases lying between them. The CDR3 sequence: CASSFGGRIYGYTF. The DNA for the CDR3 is TGTGCCAGCAGCTTCGGGGGGCGCATCTATGGCTACACCTTC.

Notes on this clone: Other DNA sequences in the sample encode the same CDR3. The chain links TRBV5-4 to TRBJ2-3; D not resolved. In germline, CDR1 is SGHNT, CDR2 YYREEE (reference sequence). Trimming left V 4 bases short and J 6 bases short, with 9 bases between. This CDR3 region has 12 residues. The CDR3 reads CASSPSADTQYF. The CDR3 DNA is TGTGCCAGCAGCCCTTCTGCCGATACGCAGTATTTT.

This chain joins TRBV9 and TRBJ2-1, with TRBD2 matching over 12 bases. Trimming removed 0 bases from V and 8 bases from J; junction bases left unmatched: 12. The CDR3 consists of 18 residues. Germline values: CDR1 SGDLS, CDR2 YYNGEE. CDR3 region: CASSVGVGASGRAHEQFF. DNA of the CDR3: TGTGCCAGCAGCGTAGGGGTTGGGGCTAGCGGGAGGGCCCATGAGCAGTTCTTC.

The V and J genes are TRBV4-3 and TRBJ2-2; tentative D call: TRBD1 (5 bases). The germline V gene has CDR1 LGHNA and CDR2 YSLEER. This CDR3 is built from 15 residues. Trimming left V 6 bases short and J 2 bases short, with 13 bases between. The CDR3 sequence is CASSLRQRNTGELFF. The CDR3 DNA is TGCGCCAGCAGTCTTCGACAGCGTAACACCGGGGAGCTGTTTTTT.

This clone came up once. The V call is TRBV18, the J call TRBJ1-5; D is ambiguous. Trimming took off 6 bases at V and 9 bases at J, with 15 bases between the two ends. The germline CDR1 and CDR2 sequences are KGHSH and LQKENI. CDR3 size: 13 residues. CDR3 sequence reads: CASSLDKILPQHF. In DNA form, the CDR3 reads TGTGCCAGCTCCCTTGACAAAATTCTGCCCCAGCATTTT.

CDR3 in amino acids: CASSPTTDYGYTF. The CDR3 DNA is TGTGCCAGCAGTCCGACGACGGACTATGGCTACACCTTC. The chain carries TRBV6-5 and TRBJ1-2; D unresolved. Trimming stripped 5 bases from V and 3 bases from J, with 10 bases between. Germline CDR1 and CDR2: MNHEY and SVGAGI. CDR3 length equals 13 residues.

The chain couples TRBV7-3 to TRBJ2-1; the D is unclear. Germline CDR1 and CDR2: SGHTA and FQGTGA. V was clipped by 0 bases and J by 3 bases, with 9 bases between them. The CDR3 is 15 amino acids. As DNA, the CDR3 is TGTGCCAGCAGCTTAACATCCACTTTCTACAATGAGCAGTTCTTC. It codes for CASSLTSTFYNEQFF. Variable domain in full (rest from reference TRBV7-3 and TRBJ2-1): GAGVSQTPSNKVTEKGKYVELRCDPISGHTALYWYRQSLGQGPEFLIYFQGTGAADDSGLPNDRFFAVRPEGSVSTLKIQRTERGDSAVYLCASSLTSTFYNEQFFGPGTRLTVL.

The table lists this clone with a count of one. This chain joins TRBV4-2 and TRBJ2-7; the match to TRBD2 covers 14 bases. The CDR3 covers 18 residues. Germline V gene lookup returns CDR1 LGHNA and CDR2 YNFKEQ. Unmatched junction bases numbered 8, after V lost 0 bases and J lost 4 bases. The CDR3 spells CASSQDAGTSGRGYEQYF. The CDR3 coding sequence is TGTGCCAGCAGCCAAGACGCCGGGACTAGCGGGAGAGGTTACGAGCAGTACTTC.

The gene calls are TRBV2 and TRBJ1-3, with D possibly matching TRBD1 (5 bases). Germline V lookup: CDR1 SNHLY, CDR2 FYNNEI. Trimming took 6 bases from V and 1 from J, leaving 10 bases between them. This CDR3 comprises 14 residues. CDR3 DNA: TGTGCCAGCAGACAGGAGTTTTCTGGAAACACCATATATTTT. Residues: CASRQEFSGNTIYF. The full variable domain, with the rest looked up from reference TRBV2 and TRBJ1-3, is EPEVTQTPSHQVTQMGQEVILRCVPISNHLYFYWYRQILGQKVEFLVSFYNNEISEKSEIFDDQFSVERPDGSNFTLKIRSTKLEDSAMYFCASRQEFSGNTIYFGEGSWLTVV.

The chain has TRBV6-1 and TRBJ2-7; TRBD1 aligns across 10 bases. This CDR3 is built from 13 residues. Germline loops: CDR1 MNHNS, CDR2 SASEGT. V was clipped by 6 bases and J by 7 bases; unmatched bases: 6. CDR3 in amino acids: CASSRDRGEEQYF. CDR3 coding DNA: TGTGCCAGCAGCCGGGACAGGGGCGAGGAGCAGTACTTC.

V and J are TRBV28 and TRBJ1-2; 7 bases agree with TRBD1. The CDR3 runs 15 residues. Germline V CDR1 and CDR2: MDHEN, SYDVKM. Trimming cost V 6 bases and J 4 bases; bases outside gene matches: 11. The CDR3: CASRSRGGGGYGYTF. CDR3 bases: TGTGCCAGCAGATCCCGAGGGGGCGGAGGCTATGGCTACACCTTC.

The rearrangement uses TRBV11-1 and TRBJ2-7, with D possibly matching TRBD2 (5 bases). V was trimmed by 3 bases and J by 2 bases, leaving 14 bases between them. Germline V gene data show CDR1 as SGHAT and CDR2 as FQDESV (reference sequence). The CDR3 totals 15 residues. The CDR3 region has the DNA TGTGCCAGCAGCTTCACCGGGATTTGGACCTACGAGCAGTACTTC. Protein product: CASSFTGIWTYEQYF.

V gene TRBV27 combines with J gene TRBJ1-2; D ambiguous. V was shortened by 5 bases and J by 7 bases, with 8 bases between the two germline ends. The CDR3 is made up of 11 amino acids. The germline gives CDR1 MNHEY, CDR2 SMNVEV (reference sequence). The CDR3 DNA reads TGTGCCAGCAGTCCCTACCCTGGCTACACCTTC. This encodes CASSPYPGYTF.

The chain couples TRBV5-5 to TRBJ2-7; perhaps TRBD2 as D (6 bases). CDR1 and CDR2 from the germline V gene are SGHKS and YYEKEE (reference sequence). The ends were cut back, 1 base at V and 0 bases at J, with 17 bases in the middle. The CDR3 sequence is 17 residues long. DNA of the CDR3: TGTGCCAGCAGCTTGCCGGGATTAGCGGATAGCTCCTACGAGCAGTACTTC. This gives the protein CASSLPGLADSSYEQYF.

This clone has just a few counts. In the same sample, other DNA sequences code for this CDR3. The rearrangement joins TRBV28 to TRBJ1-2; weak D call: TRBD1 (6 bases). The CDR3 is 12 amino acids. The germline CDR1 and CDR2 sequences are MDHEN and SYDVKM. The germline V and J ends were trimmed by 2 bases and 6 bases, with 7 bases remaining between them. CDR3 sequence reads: CASSLTGNGYTF. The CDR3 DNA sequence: TGTGCCAGCAGTTTAACAGGGAATGGCTACACCTTC.

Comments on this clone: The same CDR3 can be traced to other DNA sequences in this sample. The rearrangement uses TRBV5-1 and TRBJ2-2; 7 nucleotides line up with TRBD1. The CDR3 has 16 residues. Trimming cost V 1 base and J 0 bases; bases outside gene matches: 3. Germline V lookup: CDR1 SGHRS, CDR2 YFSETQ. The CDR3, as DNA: TGCGCCAGCAGCTTGCGCACAGGGGCGAACACCGGGGAGCTGTTTTTT. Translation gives CASSLRTGANTGELFF.

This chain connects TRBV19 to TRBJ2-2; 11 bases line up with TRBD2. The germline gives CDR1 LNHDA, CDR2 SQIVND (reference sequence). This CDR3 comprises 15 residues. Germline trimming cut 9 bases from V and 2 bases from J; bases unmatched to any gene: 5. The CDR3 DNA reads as TGTGCCAGCACTAGCGGGAGCGCTAACACCGGGGAGCTGTTTTTT. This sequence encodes CASTSGSANTGELFF.

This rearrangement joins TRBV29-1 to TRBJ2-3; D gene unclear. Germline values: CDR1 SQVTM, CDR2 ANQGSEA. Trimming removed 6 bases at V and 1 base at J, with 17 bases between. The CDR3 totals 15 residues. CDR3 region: CSVQGLPGGTDTQYF. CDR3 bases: TGCAGCGTCCAAGGGCTCCCAGGAGGCACAGATACGCAGTATTTT.

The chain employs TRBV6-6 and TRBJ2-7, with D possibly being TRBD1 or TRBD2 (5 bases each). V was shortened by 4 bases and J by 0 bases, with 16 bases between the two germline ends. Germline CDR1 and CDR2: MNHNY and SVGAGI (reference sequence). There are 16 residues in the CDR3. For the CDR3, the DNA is TGTGCCAGCAGTTCCAGAGGGACGAAGAGCTCCTACGAGCAGTACTTC. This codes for CASSSRGTKSSYEQYF.

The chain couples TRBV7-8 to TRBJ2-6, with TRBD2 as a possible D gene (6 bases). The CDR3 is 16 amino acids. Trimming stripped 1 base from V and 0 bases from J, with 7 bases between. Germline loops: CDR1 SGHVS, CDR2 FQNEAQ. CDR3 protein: CASSLGRDSGANVLTF. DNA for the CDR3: TGTGCCAGCAGCTTAGGGAGGGACTCTGGGGCCAACGTCCTGACTTTC.

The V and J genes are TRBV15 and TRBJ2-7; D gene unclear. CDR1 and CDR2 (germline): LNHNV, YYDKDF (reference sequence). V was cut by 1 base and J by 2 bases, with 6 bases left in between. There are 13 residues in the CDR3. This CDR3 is CATSRVPPYEQYF. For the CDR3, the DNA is TGTGCCACCAGCAGAGTCCCTCCCTACGAGCAGTACTTC.

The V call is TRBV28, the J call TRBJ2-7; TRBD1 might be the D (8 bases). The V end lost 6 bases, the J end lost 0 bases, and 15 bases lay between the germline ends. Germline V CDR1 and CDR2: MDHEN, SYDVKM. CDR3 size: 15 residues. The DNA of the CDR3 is TGTGCCAGCAGAAAACAGGGGGGGGGCTCCTACGAGCAGTACTTC. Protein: CASRKQGGGSYEQYF.

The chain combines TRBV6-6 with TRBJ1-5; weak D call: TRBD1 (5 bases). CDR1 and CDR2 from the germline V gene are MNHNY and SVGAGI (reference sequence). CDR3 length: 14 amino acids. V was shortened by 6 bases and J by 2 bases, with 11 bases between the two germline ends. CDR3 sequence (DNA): TGTGCCAGCAGCAAAACAGGAGGCAATCAGCCCCAGCATTTT. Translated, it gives CASSKTGGNQPQHF.

The CDR3 sequence is CASSRSDRVAEQFF. For the CDR3, the DNA is TGTGCCAGCAGCCGATCGGACAGGGTAGCTGAGCAGTTCTTC. The V and J genes are TRBV11-1 and TRBJ2-1, with TRBD1 matching 8 bases. This CDR3 is built from 14 residues. The germline CDR1 and CDR2 sequences are SGHAT and FQDESV (reference sequence). V lost 5 bases and J lost 9; bases outside the gene matches: 9.

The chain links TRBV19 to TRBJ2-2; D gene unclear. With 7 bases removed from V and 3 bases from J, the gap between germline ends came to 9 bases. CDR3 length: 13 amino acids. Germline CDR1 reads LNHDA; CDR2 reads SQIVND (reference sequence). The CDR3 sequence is CASMVYDTGELFF. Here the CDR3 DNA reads TGTGCCAGTATGGTGTATGACACCGGGGAGCTGTTTTTT.

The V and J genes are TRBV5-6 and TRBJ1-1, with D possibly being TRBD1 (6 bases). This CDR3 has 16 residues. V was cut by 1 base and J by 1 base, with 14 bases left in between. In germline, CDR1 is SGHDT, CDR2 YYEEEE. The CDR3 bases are TGTGCCAGCAGCTTGAGATTTGGACAGCCGAACACTGAAGCTTTCTTT. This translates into CASSLRFGQPNTEAFF.

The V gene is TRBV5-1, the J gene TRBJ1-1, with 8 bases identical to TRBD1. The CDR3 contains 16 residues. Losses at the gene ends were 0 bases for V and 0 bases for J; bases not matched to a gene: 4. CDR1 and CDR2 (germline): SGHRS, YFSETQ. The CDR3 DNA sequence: TGCGCCAGCAGCTTGGGTACAGGGGGGTTGAACACTGAAGCTTTCTTT. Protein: CASSLGTGGLNTEAFF.